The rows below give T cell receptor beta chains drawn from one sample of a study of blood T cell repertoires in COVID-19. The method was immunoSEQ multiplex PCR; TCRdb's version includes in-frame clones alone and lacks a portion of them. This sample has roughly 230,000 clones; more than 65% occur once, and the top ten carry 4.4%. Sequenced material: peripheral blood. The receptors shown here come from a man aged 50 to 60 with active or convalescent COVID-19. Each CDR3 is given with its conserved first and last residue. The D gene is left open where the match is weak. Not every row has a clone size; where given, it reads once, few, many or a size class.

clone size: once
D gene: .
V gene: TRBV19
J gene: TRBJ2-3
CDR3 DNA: TGTGCCAGTAGTATAGAGGCCCGACTGAGGGCAGATACGCAGTATTTT
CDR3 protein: CASSIEARLRADTQYF

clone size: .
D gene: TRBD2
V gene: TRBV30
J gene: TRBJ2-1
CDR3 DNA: TGTGCCTGGAGTGTACTTAGTCCTAGCGGGGGGGCCTCGTACAATGAGCAGTTCTTC
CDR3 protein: CAWSVLSPSGGASYNEQFF

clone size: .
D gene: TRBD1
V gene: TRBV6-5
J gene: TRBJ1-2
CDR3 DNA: TGTGCCAGCAGTAAATGGACCGGGACAGTAACTGGCTACACCTTC
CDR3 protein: CASSKWTGTVTGYTF

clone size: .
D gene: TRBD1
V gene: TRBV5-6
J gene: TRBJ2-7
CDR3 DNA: TGTGCCAGCAGCTTACAGGGGGATTACGAGCAGTACTTC
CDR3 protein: CASSLQGDYEQYF

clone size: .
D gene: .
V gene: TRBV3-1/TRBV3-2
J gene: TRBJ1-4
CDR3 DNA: TGTGCCAGCAGCCTCAGGGCGTGGGCCGATGAAAAACTGTTTTTT
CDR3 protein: CASSLRAWADEKLFF

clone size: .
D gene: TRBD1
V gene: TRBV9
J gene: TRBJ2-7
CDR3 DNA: TGTGCCAGCAGCGTAGCAGAGGGACAGGGCCCCTACGAGCAGTACTTC
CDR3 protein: CASSVAEGQGPYEQYF

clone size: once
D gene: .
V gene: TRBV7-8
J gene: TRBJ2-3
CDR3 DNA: TGTGCCAGCACTCTTTGGCACTCGGAGTCGGATACGCAGTATTTT
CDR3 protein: CASTLWHSESDTQYF

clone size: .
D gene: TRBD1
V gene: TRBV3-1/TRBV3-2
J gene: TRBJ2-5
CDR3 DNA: TGTGCCAGCAGCAAAGGGGGCCACTCGGGAGAGACCCAGTACTTC
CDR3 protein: CASSKGGHSGETQYF

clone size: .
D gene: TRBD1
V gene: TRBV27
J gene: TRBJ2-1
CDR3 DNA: TGTGCCAGCAGTTCTTACAGGGGGGTTAGCTCCTACAATGAGCAGTTCTTC
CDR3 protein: CASSSYRGVSSYNEQFF

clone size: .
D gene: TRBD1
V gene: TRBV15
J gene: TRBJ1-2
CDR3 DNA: TGTGCCACCAGCAGAGGGACAGGGCGGAACAATGGCTACACCTTC
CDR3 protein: CATSRGTGRNNGYTF

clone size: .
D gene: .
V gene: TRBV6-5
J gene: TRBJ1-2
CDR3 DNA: TGTGCCAGCAGTTCGTCGAGGGCGTCCCGTCTCTATGGCTACACCTTC
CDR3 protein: CASSSSRASRLYGYTF

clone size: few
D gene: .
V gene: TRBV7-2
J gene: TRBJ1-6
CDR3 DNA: TGTGCCAGCAGCTTAGGGCTGCGGAGCAATTCACCCCTCCACTTT
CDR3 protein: CASSLGLRSNSPLHF

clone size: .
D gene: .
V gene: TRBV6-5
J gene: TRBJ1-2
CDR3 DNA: TGTGCCAGCAGTTACAATGCGGTTTTTGGCTACACCTTC
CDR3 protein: CASSYNAVFGYTF

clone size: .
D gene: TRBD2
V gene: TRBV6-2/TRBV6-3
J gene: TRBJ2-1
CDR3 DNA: TGTGCCAGCAGTCCGCTAGCGGGGTACTACAATGAGCAGTTCTTC
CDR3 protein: CASSPLAGYYNEQFF

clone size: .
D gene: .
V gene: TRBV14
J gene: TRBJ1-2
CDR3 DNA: TGTGCCAGCAGCCAATCGGGACAACCTCTCTATGGCTACACCTTC
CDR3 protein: CASSQSGQPLYGYTF

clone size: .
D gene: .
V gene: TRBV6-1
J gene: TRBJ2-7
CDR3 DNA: TGTGCCAGCAGTGAATTCCAGGGTAGCTCCTACGAGCAGTACTTC
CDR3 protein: CASSEFQGSSYEQYF

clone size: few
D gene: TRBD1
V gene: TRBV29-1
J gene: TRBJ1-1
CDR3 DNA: TGCAGCGTGGACCGGGACAGGGGACGAGCTTTCTTT
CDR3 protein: CSVDRDRGRAFF

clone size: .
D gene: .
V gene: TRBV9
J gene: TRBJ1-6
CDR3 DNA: TGTGCCAGCAGCGTATCCGGGACACAAAATAATTCACCCCTCCACTTT
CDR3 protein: CASSVSGTQNNSPLHF

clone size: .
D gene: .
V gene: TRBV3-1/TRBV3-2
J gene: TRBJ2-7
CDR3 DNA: TGTGAGCCTCCCTACGAGCAGTACTTC
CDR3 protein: CEPPYEQYF

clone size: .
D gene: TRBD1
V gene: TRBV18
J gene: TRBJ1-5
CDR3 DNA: TGTGCCAGCTCCCTAGACAGGGGGACCTATCAGCCCCAGCATTTT
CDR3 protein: CASSLDRGTYQPQHF

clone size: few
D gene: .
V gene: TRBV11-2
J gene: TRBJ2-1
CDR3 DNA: TGTGCCAGCAGCCCCCTGGGGGGATCATACAATGAGCAGTTCTTC
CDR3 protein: CASSPLGGSYNEQFF

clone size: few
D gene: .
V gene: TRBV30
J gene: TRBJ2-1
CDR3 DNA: TGTGCCTGGAGTGTACTAAATGAGCAGTTCTTC
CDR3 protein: CAWSVLNEQFF

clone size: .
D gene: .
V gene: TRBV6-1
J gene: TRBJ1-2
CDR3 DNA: TGTGCCAGCAGTGACGGGGTCTTCTATGGCTACACCTTC
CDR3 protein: CASSDGVFYGYTF

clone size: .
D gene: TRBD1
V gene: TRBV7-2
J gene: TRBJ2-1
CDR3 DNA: TGTGCCAGCAGCGTGAACAGGGGGCGCGTTTCCAATGAGCAGTTCTTC
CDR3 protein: CASSVNRGRVSNEQFF

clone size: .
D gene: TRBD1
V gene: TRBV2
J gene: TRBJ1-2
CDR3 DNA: TGTGCCAGCTCTCAGGGGGCAGAGGTGTATGGCTACACCTTC
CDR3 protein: CASSQGAEVYGYTF

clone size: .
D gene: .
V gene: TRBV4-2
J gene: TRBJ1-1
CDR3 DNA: TGTGCCAGCAGCCAAGAAATGGGACATAGGAACACTGAAGCTTTCTTT
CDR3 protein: CASSQEMGHRNTEAFF

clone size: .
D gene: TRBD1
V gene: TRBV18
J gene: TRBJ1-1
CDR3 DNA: TGTGCCAGCTCACTTGAGGGACAGGGTGGTACTGAAGCTTTCTTT
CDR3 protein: CASSLEGQGGTEAFF

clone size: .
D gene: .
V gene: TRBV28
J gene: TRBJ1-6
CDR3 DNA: TGTGCCAGCAGTCCTAGCCAGGGGACAAGTTCACCCCTCCACTTT
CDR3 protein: CASSPSQGTSSPLHF

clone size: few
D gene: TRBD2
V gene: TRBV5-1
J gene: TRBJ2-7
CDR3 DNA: TGCGCCAGCAGCTCGACTAGCGGACCGTACGAGCAGTACTTC
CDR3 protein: CASSSTSGPYEQYF

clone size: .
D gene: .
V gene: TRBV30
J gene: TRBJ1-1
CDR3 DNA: TGTGCCTGGACAATAAGGGGATCCACTGAAGCTTTCTTT
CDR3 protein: CAWTIRGSTEAFF

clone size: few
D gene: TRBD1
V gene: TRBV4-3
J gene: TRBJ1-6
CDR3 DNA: TGCGCCAGCAGCCAAAACAGGGGGCTTAATTCACCCCTCCACTTT
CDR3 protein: CASSQNRGLNSPLHF

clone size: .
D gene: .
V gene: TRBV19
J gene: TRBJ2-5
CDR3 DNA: TGTGCCAGTAGTATTGGTACTCTAGATGTAGAGACCCAGTACTTC
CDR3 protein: CASSIGTLDVETQYF

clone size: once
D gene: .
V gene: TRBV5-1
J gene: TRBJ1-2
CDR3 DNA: TGCGCCAGCAGCCCGGACCTCAGGGGAAGCTATGGCTACACCTTC
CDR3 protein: CASSPDLRGSYGYTF

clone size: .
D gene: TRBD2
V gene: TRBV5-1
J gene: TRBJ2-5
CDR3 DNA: TGCGCCAGCAGCGTTCTTCGACTAGCGGGGGGGCTGGAGACCCAGTACTTC
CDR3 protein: CASSVLRLAGGLETQYF

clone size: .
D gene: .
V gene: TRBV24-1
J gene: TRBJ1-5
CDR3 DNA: TGTGCCACCAGTGCGGGGGTCGGGCAGCCCCAGCATTTT
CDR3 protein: CATSAGVGQPQHF

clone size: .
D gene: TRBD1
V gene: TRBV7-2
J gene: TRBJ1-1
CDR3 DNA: TGTGCCAGCAGCTCCCAAACAGGGGGCAACACTGAAGCTTTCTTT
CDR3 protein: CASSSQTGGNTEAFF

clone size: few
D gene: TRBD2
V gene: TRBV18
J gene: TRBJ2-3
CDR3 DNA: TGTGCCAGCTCACCAGAGCGGGGGGGCTACACAGATACGCAGTATTTT
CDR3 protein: CASSPERGGYTDTQYF

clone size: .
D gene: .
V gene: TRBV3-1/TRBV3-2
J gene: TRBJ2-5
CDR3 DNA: TGTGCCAGCAGCCAAGAAGCCTCGTGGTCGACCCAGTACTTC
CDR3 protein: CASSQEASWSTQYF

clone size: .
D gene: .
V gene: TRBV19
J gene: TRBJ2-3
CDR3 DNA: TGTGCCAGTAGATCAGCAGGCAGGGCAGATACGCAGTATTTT
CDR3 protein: CASRSAGRADTQYF

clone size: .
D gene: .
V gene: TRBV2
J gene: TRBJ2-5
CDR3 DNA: TGTGCCAGCAGTCCGGACAGACAAGAGACCCAGTACTTC
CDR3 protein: CASSPDRQETQYF

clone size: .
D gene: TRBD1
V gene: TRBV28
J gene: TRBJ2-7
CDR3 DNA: TGTGCCAGCAGTACCGAACAGGGGGAGCACCCCTACGAGCAGTACTTC
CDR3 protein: CASSTEQGEHPYEQYF

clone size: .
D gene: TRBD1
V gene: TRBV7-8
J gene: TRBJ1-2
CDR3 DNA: TGTGCCAGCAGCCCAACAGGGGACTATGGCTACACCTTC
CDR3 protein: CASSPTGDYGYTF

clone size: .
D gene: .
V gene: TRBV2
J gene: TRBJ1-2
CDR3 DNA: TGTGCCAGCAGTGAACGGGGGGGTCACTATGGCTACACCTTC
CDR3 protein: CASSERGGHYGYTF

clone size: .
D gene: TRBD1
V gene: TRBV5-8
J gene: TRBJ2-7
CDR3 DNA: TGTGCCAGCAGCGCGGACAGGTGGAACGAGCAGTACTTC
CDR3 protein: CASSADRWNEQYF

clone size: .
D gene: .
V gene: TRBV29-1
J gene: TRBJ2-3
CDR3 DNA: TGCAGCGTTTCCCGAGACACAGATACGCAGTATTTT
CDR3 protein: CSVSRDTDTQYF

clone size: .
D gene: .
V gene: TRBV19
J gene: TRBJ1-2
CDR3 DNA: TGTGCCAGTAGTATCCGGCAGGGGTATGGCTACACCTTC
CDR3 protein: CASSIRQGYGYTF

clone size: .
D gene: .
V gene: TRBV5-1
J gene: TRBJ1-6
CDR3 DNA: TGCGCCAGCAGCTTGGAAGAGGGTTTATCCTATAATTCACCCCTCCACTTT
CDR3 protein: CASSLEEGLSYNSPLHF

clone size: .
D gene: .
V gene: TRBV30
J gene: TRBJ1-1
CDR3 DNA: TGTGCCTGGAGGCGGAGGGGAAGGGACACTGAAGCTTTCTTT
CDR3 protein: CAWRRRGRDTEAFF

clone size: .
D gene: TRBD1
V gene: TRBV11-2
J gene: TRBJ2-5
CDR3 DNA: TGTGCCAGCAGCTTAGGGGACAGGCCCGTAGAGACCCAGTACTTC
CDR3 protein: CASSLGDRPVETQYF

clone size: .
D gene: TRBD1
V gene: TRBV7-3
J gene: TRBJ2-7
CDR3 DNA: TGTGCCAGCAGCCCCACCGGGACAGGGGGCAACGAGCAGTACTTC
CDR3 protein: CASSPTGTGGNEQYF

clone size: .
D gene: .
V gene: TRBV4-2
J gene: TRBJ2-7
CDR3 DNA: TGTGCCAGCAGCCAAGATCCCCGAGGGTTCTACGAGCAGTACTTC
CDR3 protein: CASSQDPRGFYEQYF

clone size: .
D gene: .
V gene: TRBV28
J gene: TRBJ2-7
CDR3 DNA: TGTGCCAGCACCCCAAGACGGGATTCCTACGAGCAGTACTTC
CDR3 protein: CASTPRRDSYEQYF

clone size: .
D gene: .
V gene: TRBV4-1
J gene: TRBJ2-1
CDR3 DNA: TGCGCCAGCAGCCAAGTGACTAGAGACATCGATGAGCAGTTCTTC
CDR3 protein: CASSQVTRDIDEQFF

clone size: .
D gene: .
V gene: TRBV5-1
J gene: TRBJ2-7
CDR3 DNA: TGCGCCAGCAGCTTGCGTCAGGGAAACTACGAGCAGTACTTC
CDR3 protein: CASSLRQGNYEQYF

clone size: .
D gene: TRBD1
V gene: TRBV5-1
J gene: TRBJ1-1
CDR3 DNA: TGCGCCAGCAGCTTGGCCTTGGGGACAGGGGGCATGAACACTGAAGCTTTCTTT
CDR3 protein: CASSLALGTGGMNTEAFF

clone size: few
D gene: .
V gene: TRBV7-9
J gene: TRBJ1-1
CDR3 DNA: TGTGCCAGCAGCTTAGAAGAGTTTGAAGCTTTCTTT
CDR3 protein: CASSLEEFEAFF

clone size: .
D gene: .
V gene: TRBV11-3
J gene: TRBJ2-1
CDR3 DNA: TGTGCCAGCAGCTTAGGTATTCGGGGTACGGACAATGAGCAGTTCTTC
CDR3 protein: CASSLGIRGTDNEQFF

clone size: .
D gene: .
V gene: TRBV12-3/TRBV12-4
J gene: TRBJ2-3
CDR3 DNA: TGTGCCAGCAGTTCCAACAGGGCTGATACGCAGTATTTT
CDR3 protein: CASSSNRADTQYF

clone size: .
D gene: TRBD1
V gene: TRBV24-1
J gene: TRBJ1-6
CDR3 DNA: TGTGCCACCAGTGATGGAGGGGGCGCTCATTCACCCCTCCACTTT
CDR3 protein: CATSDGGGAHSPLHF

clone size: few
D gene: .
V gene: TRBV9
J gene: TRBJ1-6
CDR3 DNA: TGTGCCAGCAGCCCCCGGGAGGGATCACCCCTCCACTTT
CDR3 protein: CASSPREGSPLHF